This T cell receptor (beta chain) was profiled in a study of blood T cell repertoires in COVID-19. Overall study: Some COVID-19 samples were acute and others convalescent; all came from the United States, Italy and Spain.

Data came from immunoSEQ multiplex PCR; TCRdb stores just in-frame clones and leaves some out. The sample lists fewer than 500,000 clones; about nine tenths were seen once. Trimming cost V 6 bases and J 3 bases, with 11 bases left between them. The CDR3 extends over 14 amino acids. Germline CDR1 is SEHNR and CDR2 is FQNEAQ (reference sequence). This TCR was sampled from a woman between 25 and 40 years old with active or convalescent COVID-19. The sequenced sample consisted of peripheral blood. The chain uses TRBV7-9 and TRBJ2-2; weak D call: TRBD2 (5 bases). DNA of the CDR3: TGTGCCAGCAGTCCTGGACTGGACACCGGGGAGCTGTTTTTT. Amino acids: CASSPGLDTGELFF. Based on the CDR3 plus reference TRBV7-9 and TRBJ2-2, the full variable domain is DTGVSQNPRHKITKRGQNVTFRCDPISEHNRLYWYRQTLGQGPEFLTYFQNEAQLEKSRLLSDRFSAERPKGSFSTLEIQRTEQGDSAMYLCASSPGLDTGELFFGEGSRLTVL.